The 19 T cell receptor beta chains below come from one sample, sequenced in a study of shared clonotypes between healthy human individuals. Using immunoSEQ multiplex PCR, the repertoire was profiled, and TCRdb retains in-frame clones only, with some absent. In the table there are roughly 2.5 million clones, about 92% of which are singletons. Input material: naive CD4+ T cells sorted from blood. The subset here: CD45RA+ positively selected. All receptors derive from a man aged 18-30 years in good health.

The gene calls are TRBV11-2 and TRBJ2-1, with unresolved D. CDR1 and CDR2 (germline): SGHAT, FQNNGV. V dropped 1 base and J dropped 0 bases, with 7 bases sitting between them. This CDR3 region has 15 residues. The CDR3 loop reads CASSLASSSYNEQFF. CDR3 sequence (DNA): TGTGCCAGCAGCTTAGCCAGCTCCTCCTACAATGAGCAGTTCTTC.

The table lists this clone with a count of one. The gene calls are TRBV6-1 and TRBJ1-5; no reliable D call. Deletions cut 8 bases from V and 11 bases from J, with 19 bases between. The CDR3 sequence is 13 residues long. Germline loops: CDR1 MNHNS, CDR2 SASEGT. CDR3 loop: CASFSDLSGTQHF. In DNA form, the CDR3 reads TGTGCCAGCTTTTCCGACCTCTCCGGGACCCAGCATTTT.

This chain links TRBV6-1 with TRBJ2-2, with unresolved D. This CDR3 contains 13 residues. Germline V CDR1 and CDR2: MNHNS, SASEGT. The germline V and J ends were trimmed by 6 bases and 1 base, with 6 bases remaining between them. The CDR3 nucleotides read TGTGCCAGCAGCGCGGAGAACACCGGGGAGCTGTTTTTT. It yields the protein CASSAENTGELFF.

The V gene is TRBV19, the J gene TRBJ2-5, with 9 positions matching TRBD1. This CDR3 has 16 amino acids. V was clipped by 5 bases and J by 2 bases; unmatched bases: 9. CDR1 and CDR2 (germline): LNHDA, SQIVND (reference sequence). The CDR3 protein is CASSPGTGWVQETQYF. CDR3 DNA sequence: TGTGCCAGTAGTCCAGGGACAGGGTGGGTTCAAGAGACCCAGTACTTC.

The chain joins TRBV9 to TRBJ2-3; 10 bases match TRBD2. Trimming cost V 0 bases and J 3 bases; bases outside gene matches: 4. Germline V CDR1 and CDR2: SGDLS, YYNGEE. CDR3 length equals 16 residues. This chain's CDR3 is CASSVASGGLTDTQYF. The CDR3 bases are TGTGCCAGCAGCGTAGCTAGCGGGGGCCTTACAGATACGCAGTATTTT.

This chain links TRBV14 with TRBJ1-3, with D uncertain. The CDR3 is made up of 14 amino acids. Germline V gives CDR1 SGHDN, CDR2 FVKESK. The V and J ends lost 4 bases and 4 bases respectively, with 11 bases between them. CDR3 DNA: TGTGCCAGCAGCCTTCCGTTTCCAGGAAACACCATATATTTT. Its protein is CASSLPFPGNTIYF. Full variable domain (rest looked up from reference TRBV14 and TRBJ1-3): EAGVTQFPSHSVIEKGQTVTLRCDPISGHDNLYWYRRVMGKEIKFLLHFVKESKQDESGMPNNRFLAERTGGTYSTLKVQPAELEDSGVYFCASSLPFPGNTIYFGEGSWLTVV.

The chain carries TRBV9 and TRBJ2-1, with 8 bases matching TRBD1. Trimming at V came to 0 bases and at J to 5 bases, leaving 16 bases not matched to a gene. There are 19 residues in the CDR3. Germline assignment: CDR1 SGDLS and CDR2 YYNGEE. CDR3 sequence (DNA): TGTGCCAGCAGCGTAGCTTATTCAGGGGGCGCGATAGGCCACAATGAGCAGTTCTTC. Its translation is CASSVAYSGGAIGHNEQFF.

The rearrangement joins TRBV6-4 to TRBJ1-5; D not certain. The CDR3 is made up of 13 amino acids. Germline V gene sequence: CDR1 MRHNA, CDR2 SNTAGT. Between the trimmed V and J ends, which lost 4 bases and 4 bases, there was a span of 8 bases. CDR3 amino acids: CASSAALNQPQHF. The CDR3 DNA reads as TGTGCCAGCAGTGCGGCGTTGAATCAGCCCCAGCATTTT.

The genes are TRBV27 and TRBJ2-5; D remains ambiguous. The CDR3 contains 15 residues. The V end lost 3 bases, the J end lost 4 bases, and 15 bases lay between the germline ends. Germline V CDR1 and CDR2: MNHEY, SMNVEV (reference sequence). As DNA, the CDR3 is TGTGCCAGCAGTTTCCACGGCCCTGGGCCAGAGACCCAGTACTTC. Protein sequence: CASSFHGPGPETQYF.

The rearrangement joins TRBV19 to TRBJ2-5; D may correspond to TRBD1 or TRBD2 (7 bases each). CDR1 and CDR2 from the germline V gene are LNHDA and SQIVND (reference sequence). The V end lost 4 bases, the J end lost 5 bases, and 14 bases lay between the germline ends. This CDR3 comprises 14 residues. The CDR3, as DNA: TGTGCCAGTAGTAGTCAGGGGGGGATGGAGACCCAGTACTTC. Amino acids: CASSSQGGMETQYF.

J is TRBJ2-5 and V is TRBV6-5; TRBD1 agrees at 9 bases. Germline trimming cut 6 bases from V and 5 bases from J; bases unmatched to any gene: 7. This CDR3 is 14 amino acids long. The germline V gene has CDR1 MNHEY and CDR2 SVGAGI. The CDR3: CASRRTGEWETQYF. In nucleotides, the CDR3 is TGTGCCAGCAGACGGACAGGGGAGTGGGAGACCCAGTACTTC.

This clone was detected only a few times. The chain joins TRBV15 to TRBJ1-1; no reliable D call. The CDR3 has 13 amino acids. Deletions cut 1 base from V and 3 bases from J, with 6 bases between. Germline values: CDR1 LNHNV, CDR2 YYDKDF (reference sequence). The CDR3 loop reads CATSRGWDTEAFF. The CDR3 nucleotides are TGTGCCACCAGCAGAGGCTGGGACACTGAAGCTTTCTTT.

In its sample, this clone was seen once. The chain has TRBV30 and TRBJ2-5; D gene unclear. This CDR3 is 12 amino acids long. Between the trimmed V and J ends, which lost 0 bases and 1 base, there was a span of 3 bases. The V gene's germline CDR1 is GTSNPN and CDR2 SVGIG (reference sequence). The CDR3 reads CAWSVFQETQYF. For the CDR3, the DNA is TGTGCCTGGAGTGTGTTCCAAGAGACCCAGTACTTC.

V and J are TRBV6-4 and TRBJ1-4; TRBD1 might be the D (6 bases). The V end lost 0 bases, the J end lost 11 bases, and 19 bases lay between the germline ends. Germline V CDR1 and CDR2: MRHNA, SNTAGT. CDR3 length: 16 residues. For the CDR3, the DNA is TGTGCCAGCAGTGACTCGAGTCGAGGGGGTTACGAGAAACTGTTTTTT. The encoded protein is CASSDSSRGGYEKLFF.

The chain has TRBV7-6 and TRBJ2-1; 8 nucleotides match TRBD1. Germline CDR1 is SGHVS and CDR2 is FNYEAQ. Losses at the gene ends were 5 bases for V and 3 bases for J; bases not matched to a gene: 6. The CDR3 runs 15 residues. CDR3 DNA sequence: TGTGCCAGCAGCAGCGGACAGGGTCACTACAATGAGCAGTTCTTC. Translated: CASSSGQGHYNEQFF.

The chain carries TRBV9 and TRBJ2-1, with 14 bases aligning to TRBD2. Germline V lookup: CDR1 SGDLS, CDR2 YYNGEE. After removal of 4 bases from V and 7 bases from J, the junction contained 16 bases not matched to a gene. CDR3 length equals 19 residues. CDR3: CASSPDSGTSGRLANEQFF. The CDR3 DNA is TGTGCCAGCAGCCCCGACTCCGGGACTAGCGGGAGATTGGCGAATGAGCAGTTCTTC.

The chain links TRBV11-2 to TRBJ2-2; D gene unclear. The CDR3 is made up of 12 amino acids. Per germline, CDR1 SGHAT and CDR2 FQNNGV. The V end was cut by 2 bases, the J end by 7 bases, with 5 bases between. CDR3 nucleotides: TGTGCCAGCAGCTTAAGGCTCGGGGAGCTGTTTTTT. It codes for CASSLRLGELFF.

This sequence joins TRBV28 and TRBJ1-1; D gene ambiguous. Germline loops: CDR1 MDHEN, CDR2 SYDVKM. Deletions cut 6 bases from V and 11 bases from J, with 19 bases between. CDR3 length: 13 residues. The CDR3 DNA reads TGTGCCAGCAGGACCTTTCCTTCCTACGGGGCTTTCTTT. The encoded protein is CASRTFPSYGAFF.

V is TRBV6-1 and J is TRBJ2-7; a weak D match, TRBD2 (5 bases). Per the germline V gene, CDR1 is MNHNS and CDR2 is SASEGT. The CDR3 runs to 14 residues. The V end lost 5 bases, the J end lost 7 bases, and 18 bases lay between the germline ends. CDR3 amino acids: CASSSGENGGEQYF. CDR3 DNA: TGTGCCAGCAGTTCCGGGGAGAACGGTGGAGAGCAGTACTTC.